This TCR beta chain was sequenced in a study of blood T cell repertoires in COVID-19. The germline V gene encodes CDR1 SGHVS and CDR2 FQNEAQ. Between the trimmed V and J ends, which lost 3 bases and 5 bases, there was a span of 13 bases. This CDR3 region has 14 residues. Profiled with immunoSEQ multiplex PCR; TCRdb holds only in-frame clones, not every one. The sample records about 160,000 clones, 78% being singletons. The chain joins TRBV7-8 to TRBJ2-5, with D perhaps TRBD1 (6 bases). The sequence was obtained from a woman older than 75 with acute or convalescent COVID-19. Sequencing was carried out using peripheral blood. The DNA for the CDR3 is TGTGCCAGCAGCTTTGCAGGGACAATGGAGACCCAGTACTTC. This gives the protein CASSFAGTMETQYF.